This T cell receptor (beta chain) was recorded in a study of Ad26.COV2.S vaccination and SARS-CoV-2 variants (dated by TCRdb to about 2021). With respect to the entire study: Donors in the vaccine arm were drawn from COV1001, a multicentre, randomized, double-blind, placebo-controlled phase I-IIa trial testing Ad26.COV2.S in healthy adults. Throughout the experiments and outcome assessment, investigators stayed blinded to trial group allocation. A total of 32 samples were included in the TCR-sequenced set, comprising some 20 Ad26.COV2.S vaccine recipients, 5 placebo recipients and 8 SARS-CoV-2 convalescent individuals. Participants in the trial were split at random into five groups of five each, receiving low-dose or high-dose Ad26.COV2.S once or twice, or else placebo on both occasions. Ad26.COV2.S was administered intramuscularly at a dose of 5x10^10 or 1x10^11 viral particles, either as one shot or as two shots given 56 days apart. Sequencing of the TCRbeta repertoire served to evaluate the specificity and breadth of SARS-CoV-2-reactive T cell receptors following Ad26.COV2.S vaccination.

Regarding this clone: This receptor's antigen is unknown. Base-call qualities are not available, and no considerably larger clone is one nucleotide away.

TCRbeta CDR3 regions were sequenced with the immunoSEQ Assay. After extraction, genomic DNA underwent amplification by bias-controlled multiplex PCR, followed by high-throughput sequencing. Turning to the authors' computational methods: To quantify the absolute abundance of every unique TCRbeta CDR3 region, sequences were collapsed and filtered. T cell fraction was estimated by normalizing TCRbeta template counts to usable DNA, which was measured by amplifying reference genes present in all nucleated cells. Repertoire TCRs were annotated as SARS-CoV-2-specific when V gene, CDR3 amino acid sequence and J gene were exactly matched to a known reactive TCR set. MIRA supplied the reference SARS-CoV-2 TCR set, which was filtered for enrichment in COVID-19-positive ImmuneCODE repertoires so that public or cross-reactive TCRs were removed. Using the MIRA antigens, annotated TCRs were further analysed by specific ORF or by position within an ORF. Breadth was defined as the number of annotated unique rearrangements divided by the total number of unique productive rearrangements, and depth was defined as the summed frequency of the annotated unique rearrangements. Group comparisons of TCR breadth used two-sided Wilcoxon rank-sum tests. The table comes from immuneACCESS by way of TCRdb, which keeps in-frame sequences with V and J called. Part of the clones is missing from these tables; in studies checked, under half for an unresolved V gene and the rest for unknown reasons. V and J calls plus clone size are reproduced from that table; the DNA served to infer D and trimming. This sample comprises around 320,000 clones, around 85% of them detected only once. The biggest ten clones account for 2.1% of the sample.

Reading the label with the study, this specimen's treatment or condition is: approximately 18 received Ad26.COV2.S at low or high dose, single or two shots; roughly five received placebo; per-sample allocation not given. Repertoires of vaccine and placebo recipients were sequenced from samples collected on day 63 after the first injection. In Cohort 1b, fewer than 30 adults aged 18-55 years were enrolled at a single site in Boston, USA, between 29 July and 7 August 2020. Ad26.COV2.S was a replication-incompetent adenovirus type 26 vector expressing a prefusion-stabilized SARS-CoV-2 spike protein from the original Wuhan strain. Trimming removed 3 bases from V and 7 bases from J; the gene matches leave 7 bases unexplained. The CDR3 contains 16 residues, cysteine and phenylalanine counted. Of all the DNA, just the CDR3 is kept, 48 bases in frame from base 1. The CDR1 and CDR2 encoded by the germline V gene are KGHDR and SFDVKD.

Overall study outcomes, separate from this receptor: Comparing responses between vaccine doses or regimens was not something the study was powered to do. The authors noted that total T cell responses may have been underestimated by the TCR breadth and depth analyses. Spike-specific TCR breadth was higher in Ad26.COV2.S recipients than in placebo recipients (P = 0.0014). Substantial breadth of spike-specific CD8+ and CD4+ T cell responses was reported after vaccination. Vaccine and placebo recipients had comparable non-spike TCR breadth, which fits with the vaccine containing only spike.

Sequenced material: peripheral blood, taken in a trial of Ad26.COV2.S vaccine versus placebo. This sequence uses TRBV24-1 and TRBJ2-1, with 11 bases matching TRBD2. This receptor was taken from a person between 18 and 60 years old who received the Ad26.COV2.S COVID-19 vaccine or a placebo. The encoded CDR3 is CATSDRSASGGNEQFF. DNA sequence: TGTGCCACCAGTGATCGTTCGGCTAGCGGGGGGAATGAGCAGTTCTTC.